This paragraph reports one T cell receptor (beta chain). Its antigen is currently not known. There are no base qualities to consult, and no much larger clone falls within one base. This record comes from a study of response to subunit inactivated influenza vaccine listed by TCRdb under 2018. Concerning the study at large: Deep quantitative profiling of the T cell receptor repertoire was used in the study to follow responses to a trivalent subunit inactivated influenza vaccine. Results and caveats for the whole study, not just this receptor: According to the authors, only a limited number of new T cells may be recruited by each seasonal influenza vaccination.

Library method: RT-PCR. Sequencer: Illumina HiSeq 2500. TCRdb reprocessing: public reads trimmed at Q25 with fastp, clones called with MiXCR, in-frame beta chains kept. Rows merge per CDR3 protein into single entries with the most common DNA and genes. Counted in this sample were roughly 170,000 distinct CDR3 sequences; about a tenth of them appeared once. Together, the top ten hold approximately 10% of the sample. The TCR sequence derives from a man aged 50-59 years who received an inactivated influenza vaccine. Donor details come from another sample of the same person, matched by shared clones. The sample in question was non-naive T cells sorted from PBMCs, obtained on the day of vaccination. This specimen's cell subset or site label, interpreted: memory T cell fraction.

The DNA is TGTGCCAGCAGCTTAGGCGAGGGGTATTTAAACTCTGGGGCCAACGTCCTGACTTTC. It is translated as CASSLGEGYLNSGANVLTF. The rearrangement combines TRBV11-2 with TRBJ2-6; the D gene may be TRBD1 or TRBD2, since each aligns over 5 bases. V drops 1 base and J drops 0 bases, leaving 16 bases in between. The CDR3 runs 19 residues from the cysteine to the phenylalanine. The retained sequence is limited to the CDR3, 57 bases, with the frame set at the first base. Per the germline V gene, SGHAT is the CDR1 and FQNNGV is the CDR2.